Listed below are T cell receptor beta chains from one sample, sequenced in a study of identical twins. TCRdb re-analysed the 5' RACE reads in MiXCR, keeping a single row per CDR3 protein. The profile shows under 900,000 distinct CDR3 sequences, around 12% of them singletons. These same data were also listed under a study on yellow fever vaccine responses in identical twins.

The material sequenced was PBMCs. The receptor set was obtained from a woman under 30 in good health. CDR3s leave out the opening cysteine and the closing phenylalanine or tryptophan. A D gene is named only where the DNA matches it firmly. The listing skips clone size in some rows; elsewhere it reads once, few, many or a size class.

>TRBV28|TRBD2|13|TRBJ2-3|NA
ASSSEGGPADTQN
>TRBV4-2|TRBD1|19|TRBJ2-1|NA
ASSQGLSGTGTLPSYNEQF
>TRBV6-5|NA|13|TRBJ2-1|few
ASSYGWGRANEQF
>TRBV9|NA|13|TRBJ2-7|few
ASSVGATGVGEQY
>TRBV3-1|NA|15|TRBJ2-5|few
ASSSWSGVTVIETQY
>TRBV7-3|NA|11|TRBJ2-1|NA
ASSSTGSVEQF
>TRBV6-5|TRBD1|12|TRBJ2-1|many
ASSYSDRGHEQF
>TRBV7-8|TRBD2|14|TRBJ2-3|many
ASSLRLAGSTDTQY
>TRBV28|NA|13|TRBJ2-1|NA
ASSLGGSSYNEQS
>TRBV5-1|NA|13|TRBJ2-3|NA
ASSFLGRVADTQY
>TRBV5-1|TRBD1|14|TRBJ2-2|NA
ASRRETGFSTGELF
>TRBV5-1|NA|12|TRBJ2-1|few
ASSLISGNNEQF
>TRBV28|NA|13|TRBJ1-1|few
ASSLGWVGNTEAF
>TRBV2|TRBD1|13|TRBJ1-1|many
ASRATGPLRTEAF
>TRBV12-3/TRBV12-4|NA|14|TRBJ2-1|few
ASSLPILRSSYEQF
>TRBV7-2|NA|13|TRBJ1-1|NA
ASSLVGGLRTEAF
>TRBV27|NA|12|TRBJ2-2|NA
ARTARASTGELF
>TRBV4-1|TRBD1|13|TRBJ2-2|NA
ASSEMTGDTGELF
>TRBV25-1|TRBD1|13|TRBJ1-6|few
ASSGPGQFPSPLH
>TRBV11-2|NA|13|TRBJ2-6|NA
ASSQALGGANVLT
>TRBV7-8|TRBD2|15|TRBJ2-7|NA
ASSLLRLAGGGNEQY
>TRBV19|NA|13|TRBJ2-2|NA
ASTKPGVETGELF
>TRBV14|TRBD2|13|TRBJ2-1|many
ASSHWREGLNEQF
>TRBV6-2/TRBV6-3|NA|12|TRBJ2-1|NA
ASRSLQGGHEQF
>TRBV20-1|TRBD2|13|TRBJ2-3|NA
SARDLGEGTDTQY
>TRBV6-5|NA|12|TRBJ2-2|few
ASSYRALTGELF
>TRBV7-9|NA|11|TRBJ1-1|many
ASSLGEGTEAF
>TRBV7-9|TRBD2|14|TRBJ2-3|NA
ASSTNSGGPGDTQY
>TRBV5-1|TRBD2|16|TRBJ2-1|few
ASSHRTSGRVSYNEQF
>TRBV20-1|NA|14|TRBJ2-3|many
SARPDRPGEADTQY
>TRBV6-6|TRBD1|11|TRBJ1-1|many
ASSDRVGTEAF
>TRBV20-1|TRBD1|11|TRBJ1-2|few
SARDEGAYGYT
>TRBV15|TRBD2|15|TRBJ2-5|few
ATSRDPSGRGMETQY
>TRBV5-1|NA|10|TRBJ1-1|few
ASSPGTQEAF
>TRBV28|TRBD2|15|TRBJ2-1|few
ASSLIQTRGLYNEQF
>TRBV12-3/TRBV12-4|NA|12|TRBJ1-1|once
ASSLEGVATEAF
>TRBV29-1|TRBD2|12|TRBJ2-7|few
SVETPGLAVEQY
>TRBV19|TRBD1|13|TRBJ1-2|NA
ASSNAGQSLYGYT
>TRBV7-9|TRBD2|13|TRBJ2-1|NA
ASSEIAGGQNEQF
>TRBV5-1|TRBD2|15|TRBJ2-1|medium-sized
ASSLGLAGRLLDEQF
>TRBV3-1|TRBD2|16|TRBJ2-3|few
ASSQGRLAGTGTDTQY
>TRBV4-2|NA|14|TRBJ1-4|few
ASSPAQGVSNEKLF
>TRBV5-6|NA|14|TRBJ2-1|NA
ASSFSWGERYNEQF
>TRBV12-3/TRBV12-4|TRBD1|12|TRBJ1-5|NA
ASSTGQFNQPQH
>TRBV3-1|NA|12|TRBJ1-1|NA
ASSQRGSGTEAF
>TRBV20-1|NA|11|TRBJ2-1|NA
SARDVGYNEQF
>TRBV6-1|TRBD1|16|TRBJ2-6|NA
ASSESGQGISGANVLT
>TRBV3-1|TRBD1|14|TRBJ2-1|few
ASSQVTGVSYNEQF
>TRBV12-3/TRBV12-4|TRBD2|14|TRBJ2-1|many
ASSFLLAGVGNEQF
>TRBV12-3/TRBV12-4|TRBD2|15|TRBJ2-3|few
ASSSRLALRWLDTQY
>TRBV4-1|TRBD1|14|TRBJ2-2|NA
ASSQPRDRYTGELF